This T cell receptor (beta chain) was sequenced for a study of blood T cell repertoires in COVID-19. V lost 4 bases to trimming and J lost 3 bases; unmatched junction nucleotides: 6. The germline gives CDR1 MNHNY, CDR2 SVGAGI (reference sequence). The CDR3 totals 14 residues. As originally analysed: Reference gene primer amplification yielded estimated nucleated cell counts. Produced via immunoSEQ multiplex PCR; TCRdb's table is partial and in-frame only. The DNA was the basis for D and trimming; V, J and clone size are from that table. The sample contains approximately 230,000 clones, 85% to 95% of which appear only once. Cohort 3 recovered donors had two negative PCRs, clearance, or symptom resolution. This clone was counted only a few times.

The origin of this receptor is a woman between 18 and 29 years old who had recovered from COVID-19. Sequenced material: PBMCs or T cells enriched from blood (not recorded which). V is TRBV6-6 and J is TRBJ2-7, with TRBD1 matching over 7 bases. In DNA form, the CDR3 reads TGTGCCAGCAGTTTTCGGACAGGCGACTACGAGCAGTACTTC. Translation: CASSFRTGDYEQYF.